This TCR beta chain was retrieved from a study of blood T cell repertoires in COVID-19. Study summary: Donors in the United States, Italy and Spain gave samples during acute or convalescent COVID-19.

In the study's own analysis: Estimation of nucleated cell counts relied on the amplification of reference gene primers. Libraries were prepared by immunoSEQ multiplex PCR; TCRdb keeps only in-frame clonotypes and omits some of them. The DNA gave D and trimming, while V, J and clone size come from that table. The sample carries about 220,000 clones, around 89% recorded once. This CDR3 has 16 amino acids. In germline, CDR1 is PRHDT, CDR2 FYEKMQ (reference sequence). V trimming: 5 bases; J trimming: 0 bases; junction bases outside the gene matches: 7. The TCR originated in a woman in her thirties who had recovered from COVID-19. The J gene is TRBJ2-7, the V gene TRBV13; 10 bases match TRBD1. Sequenced: PBMCs or T cells enriched from blood (not recorded which). CDR3 nucleotide sequence: TGTGCCAGCAGCACAAGACAGGGGGCCAACTCCTACGAGCAGTACTTC. Amino acid sequence: CASSTRQGANSYEQYF.